One and the same sample provided the 2 T cell receptor beta chains below, sequenced in a study of CD8 T cells in ankylosing spondylitis. Study results and caveats: Seemingly distinctive of ankylosing spondylitis blood was a TCR beta motif formed by eight highly homologous variants.

TCRdb used MiXCR to reprocess the 5' RACE reads, holding one entry per CDR3 protein. The sample holds 100,000 to 150,000 distinct CDR3 sequences, roughly 17% seen once. These receptors have no known antigen. The sample was blood, either unsorted or a sorted T cell fraction (not recorded which). These receptors originate from a male donor with ankylosing spondylitis.

This clonotype was observed a few times. The chain joins TRBV24-1 to TRBJ2-1; the match to TRBD2 covers 10 bases. This CDR3 contains 16 residues. CDR1 KGHDR and CDR2 SFDVKD come from the germline V gene. Trimming removed 0 bases from V and 10 bases from J; junction bases left unmatched: 8. The CDR3 nucleotides are TGTGCCACCAGTGATTTGGGGCTAGCGGGAGCCGGAGAGCAGTTCTTC. The encoded protein is CATSDLGLAGAGEQFF.

The DNA of the CDR3 is TGTGCCACCAGTGACCCCCTAGCGAAGGAGACCCAGTACTTC. As protein: CATSDPLAKETQYF. The rearrangement uses TRBV24-1 and TRBJ2-5; weak D call: TRBD2 (6 bases). The CDR3 sequence is 14 residues long. The V end lost 4 bases, the J end lost 5 bases, and 13 bases lay between the germline ends. In germline, CDR1 is KGHDR, CDR2 SFDVKD.